These 29 T cell receptor beta chains originate from one sample sequenced in a study of early T cells in non-severe SARS-CoV-2 infection. TCRdb re-analysed the 5' RACE reads in MiXCR, keeping a single row per CDR3 protein. This sample has 75,000 to 90,000 distinct CDR3 sequences, with approximately 15% found just once. Input material: whole blood. The receptors shown here come from an adult who was a healthcare worker with PCR-confirmed SARS-CoV-2 infection or an uninfected control (not recorded which).

For this clonotype: One end of the junction is discordant with germline, which a read error may explain. The chain employs TRBV3-1 and TRBJ1-1; D not certain. From germline, CDR1 is LGHDT and CDR2 YNNKEL (reference sequence). The CDR3 runs 13 residues. The chain's CDR3 is CVSSHPENTEAFF. CDR3 DNA: TGTGTCAGCAGCCACCCAGAGAACACTGAAGCTTTCTTT.

The chain carries TRBV29-1 and TRBJ2-7; D perhaps matches TRBD1 (6 bases). The germline CDR1 and CDR2 sequences are SQVTM and ANQGSEA. The CDR3 extends over 12 amino acids. Trimming stripped 4 bases from V and 5 bases from J, with 12 bases between. This CDR3 reads CSVVFGDNEQYF. The CDR3, as DNA: TGCAGCGTTGTGTTTGGGGACAACGAGCAGTACTTC.

V usage is TRBV5-6 and J usage is TRBJ2-3; no reliable D call. The germline V gene has CDR1 SGHDT and CDR2 YYEEEE. V shed 0 bases and J shed 4 bases, with 9 bases lying between them. The CDR3 totals 14 residues. The CDR3 loop reads CASSLGEVADTQYF. For the CDR3, the DNA is TGTGCCAGCAGCTTGGGAGAGGTCGCAGATACGCAGTATTTT.

CDR3 loop: CASSQARVEKLFF. CDR3 bases: TGCGCCAGCAGCCAAGCCAGGGTTGAAAAACTGTTTTTT. This chain joins TRBV4-1 and TRBJ1-4; D may be TRBD1 (5 bases). The CDR3 loop spans 13 amino acids. Trimming took 1 base from V and 7 from J, leaving 7 bases between them. Germline assignment: CDR1 MGHRA and CDR2 YSYEKL.

This clonotype was seen only a few times. The V call is TRBV5-1, the J call TRBJ2-3, with D maybe TRBD1 (6 bases). Germline V lookup: CDR1 SGHRS, CDR2 YFSETQ. The CDR3 has 18 residues. The V end was cut by 4 bases, the J end by 6 bases, with 27 bases between. CDR3: CASSVRLGQPHIKDTQYF. Here the CDR3 DNA reads TGCGCCAGCAGCGTGCGTCTTGGACAGCCCCACATAAAGGATACGCAGTATTTT. The full variable domain, completed using reference TRBV5-1 and TRBJ2-3, is KAGVTQTPRYLIKTRGQQVTLSCSPISGHRSVSWYQQTPGQGLQFLFEYFSETQRNKGNFPGRFSGRQFSNSRSEMNVSTLELGDSALYLCASSVRLGQPHIKDTQYFGPGTRLTVL.

Only a few counts were recorded for this clonotype. The chain uses TRBV7-2 and TRBJ2-7, with 7 bases lining up with TRBD1. Germline V gene sequence: CDR1 SGHTA, CDR2 FQGNSA. V was clipped by 4 bases and J by 3 bases; unmatched bases: 15. The length of the CDR3 is 17 residues. The DNA for the CDR3 is TGTGCCAGCAGCTCAAAGCCTTGGGTGCAGGGGGTCTACGAGCAGTACTTC. It yields the protein CASSSKPWVQGVYEQYF.

This clonotype was counted many times. The chain combines TRBV2 with TRBJ1-1; D remains ambiguous. Germline V gene sequence: CDR1 SNHLY, CDR2 FYNNEI. The V gene lost 0 bases and the J gene lost 3 bases, with 8 bases spanning the gap. The CDR3 loop spans 14 amino acids. As DNA, the CDR3 is TGTGCCAGCAGTGAAGCGATTAAGGACACTGAAGCTTTCTTT. It yields the protein CASSEAIKDTEAFF. Full variable domain (rest looked up from reference TRBV2 and TRBJ1-1): EPEVTQTPSHQVTQMGQEVILRCVPISNHLYFYWYRQILGQKVEFLVSFYNNEISEKSEIFDDQFSVERPDGSNFTLKIRSTKLEDSAMYFCASSEAIKDTEAFFGQGTRLTVV.

This clonotype was seen many times. The V gene is TRBV11-2, the J gene TRBJ2-1; D unclear. Germline V gives CDR1 SGHAT, CDR2 FQNNGV. Between the trimmed V and J ends, which lost 3 bases and 3 bases, there was a span of 15 bases. This CDR3 contains 16 residues. The CDR3 here is CASSFPTAASYNEQFF. Written as DNA, the CDR3 is TGTGCCAGCAGCTTCCCTACGGCGGCCAGCTACAATGAGCAGTTCTTC.

The chain is built from TRBV20-1 and TRBJ1-3; D perhaps matches TRBD1 (5 bases). The germline V gene encodes CDR1 DFQATT and CDR2 SNEGSKA (reference sequence). This CDR3 region has 15 residues. Trimming shortened V by 6 bases and J by 0 bases, and 15 bases separated the two germline ends. In DNA form, the CDR3 reads TGCAGTGCACCCGACAGTCACATCTCTGGAAACACCATATATTTT. The encoded protein is CSAPDSHISGNTIYF.

The chain links TRBV7-2 to TRBJ1-2; no definite D call. Looked up from germline, CDR1 is SGHTA and CDR2 is FQGNSA. The CDR3 has 13 amino acids. Trimming took off 9 bases at V and 2 bases at J, with 13 bases between the two ends. CDR3 protein: CASRGSANYGYTF. The CDR3 DNA reads TGTGCCAGTAGAGGATCGGCGAACTATGGCTACACCTTC.

The CDR3 nucleotides are TGTGCCAGCAGCAGGACTACAGGGGGCCACACTGAAGCTTTCTTT. This codes for CASSRTTGGHTEAFF. The rearrangement uses TRBV5-4 and TRBJ1-1, with 9 bases matching TRBD1. J gave up 3 bases and V 4 bases, and 7 bases lay outside the gene matches. Germline V gene sequence: CDR1 SGHNT, CDR2 YYREEE (reference sequence). The CDR3 runs to 15 residues.

This chain links TRBV20-1 with TRBJ2-1; 13 bases match TRBD2. Per the germline V gene, CDR1 is DFQATT and CDR2 is SNEGSKA (reference sequence). The CDR3 covers 14 residues. V was clipped by 5 bases and J by 5 bases; unmatched bases: 3. The CDR3 is CSAFGLAGDNEQFF. DNA for the CDR3: TGCAGTGCTTTCGGACTAGCGGGGGACAATGAGCAGTTCTTC.

The chain couples TRBV28 to TRBJ1-1; weak D call: TRBD1 (5 bases). The CDR3 totals 13 residues. CDR1 and CDR2 from the germline V gene are MDHEN and SYDVKM. V was clipped by 2 bases and J by 3 bases, with 7 bases between them. This CDR3 reads CASSLKGDTEAFF. CDR3 sequence (DNA): TGTGCCAGCAGTTTAAAAGGGGACACTGAAGCTTTCTTT.

The chain has TRBV11-2 and TRBJ1-2; D possibly corresponds to TRBD1 (5 bases). Trimming removed 6 bases at V and 3 bases at J, with 14 bases between. The germline CDR1 and CDR2 sequences are SGHAT and FQNNGV. CDR3 length: 14 residues. In DNA form, the CDR3 reads TGTGCCAGCAGTGTAGGAGGGACGGACTATGGCTACACCTTC. It is translated as CASSVGGTDYGYTF.

This clonotype was recorded many times. V gene TRBV28 combines with J gene TRBJ2-2; 8 bases agree with TRBD1. This CDR3 has 14 amino acids. The V gene end was trimmed by 8 bases and the J gene end by 3 bases; junction bases not matched to a gene: 5. The V gene's germline CDR1 is MDHEN and CDR2 SYDVKM. This chain's CDR3 is CASEGQGHTGELFF. The CDR3 DNA follows: TGTGCCAGCGAAGGACAGGGCCACACCGGGGAGCTGTTTTTT.

The rearrangement uses TRBV20-1 and TRBJ2-5, with a tentative D call TRBD1 (6 bases). The CDR3 has 14 residues. Germline-derived CDR1 and CDR2 are DFQATT and SNEGSKA (reference sequence). V was pared by 6 bases and J by 5 bases, with 19 bases between. DNA for the CDR3: TGCAGTGCACTCAACCCCAGGGGTCGGGAGACCCAGTACTTC. Protein sequence: CSALNPRGRETQYF.

The V and J genes are TRBV20-1 and TRBJ2-7; 10 bases map to TRBD2. The germline V gene encodes CDR1 DFQATT and CDR2 SNEGSKA (reference sequence). The CDR3 has 14 amino acids. Trimming at V came to 6 bases and at J to 3 bases, leaving 8 bases not matched to a gene. CDR3 sequence: CSALLTSGRYEQYF. The DNA of the CDR3 is TGCAGTGCCCTCCTGACTAGCGGGCGCTACGAGCAGTACTTC.

There are many counts of this clonotype. CDR3: CASSMGGLAERGTQYF. DNA for the CDR3: TGTGCCAGCAGCATGGGAGGACTAGCGGAGAGGGGGACCCAGTACTTC. The chain employs TRBV5-6 and TRBJ2-5; 10 bases map to TRBD2. The CDR3 loop spans 16 amino acids. The junction had 13 bases not matched to a gene; V was cut back by 4 bases and J by 7 bases. CDR1 and CDR2 (germline): SGHDT, YYEEEE.

This clonotype was counted a few times. The chain combines TRBV29-1 with TRBJ1-1, with D possibly being TRBD1 (5 bases). The CDR3 contains 14 residues. CDR1 is SQVTM and CDR2 is ANQGSEA in the germline V gene. Trimming stripped 4 bases from V and 1 base from J, with 13 bases between. CDR3 nucleotide sequence: TGCAGCGTTGCACCGGGGGGGACGAACACTGAAGCTTTCTTT. Protein sequence: CSVAPGGTNTEAFF.

This clonotype showed up just a few times. One end of the junction does not line up with germline, which may come from a read error. The chain employs TRBV5-5 and TRBJ2-2, with 10 bases fitting TRBD1. The CDR3 length is 15 residues. Germline V gives CDR1 SGHKS, CDR2 YYEKEE (reference sequence). CDR3 coding DNA: TGTGCCAGCAGCTGGGGACAGGGGAACGCCGGGGAGCTGTTTTTT. Its protein product is CASSWGQGNAGELFF.

This clonotype was counted many times. This chain joins TRBV18 and TRBJ2-1; 12 bases fit TRBD1. CDR3 length: 16 residues. With 0 bases clipped from V and 6 bases from J, the junction kept 3 bases outside the gene matches. The germline CDR1 and CDR2 sequences are KGHSH and LQKENI. CDR3 sequence (DNA): TGTGCCAGCTCACCACCGGGACAGGGGGCGCGCAATGAGCAGTTCTTC. It codes for CASSPPGQGARNEQFF.

The V and J genes are TRBV28 and TRBJ2-3; 7 bases align to TRBD2. The germline CDR1 and CDR2 sequences are MDHEN and SYDVKM. The CDR3 is 14 residues long. J lost 2 bases, V lost 8 bases, and 7 bases had no gene match. The CDR3: CASVLAGPTDTQYF. CDR3 nucleotides: TGTGCCAGCGTTTTAGCGGGCCCCACAGATACGCAGTATTTT. Full variable domain (remainder filled in from reference TRBV28 and TRBJ2-3): DVKVTQSSRYLVKRTGEKVFLECVQDMDHENMFWYRQDPGLGLRLIYFSYDVKMKEKGDIPEGYSVSREKKERFSLILESASTNQTSMYLCASVLAGPTDTQYFGPGTRLTVL.

Remarks on this clonotype: An end of the junction does not agree with germline; a read error may underlie this. This rearrangement joins TRBV6-2 or TRBV6-3 to TRBJ2-1; 10 bases are shared with TRBD2. Germline-derived CDR1 and CDR2 are MNHEY and SVGEGT. CDR3 length: 12 residues. CDR3 in amino acids: CASSISGRVLNF. Written as DNA, the CDR3 is TGTGCCAGCAGCATCAGCGGGAGGGTGCTCAACTTC.

This clonotype has a handful of counts. The rearrangement uses TRBV29-1 and TRBJ2-4, with D uncertain. Per germline, CDR1 SQVTM and CDR2 ANQGSEA. This CDR3 has 15 amino acids. The CDR3 DNA is TGCTCAGCGTTATTCATAGGGTCTCCCAAAAACATTCAGTACTTC. This encodes CSALFIGSPKNIQYF.

This clonotype was counted at least ten times. V usage is TRBV12-3 or TRBV12-4 and J usage is TRBJ2-1; 9 bases map to TRBD2. Trimming took 3 bases from V and 10 from J; bases not matched to a gene: 10. The CDR3 loop spans 15 amino acids. The CDR3 is CASSFGLAGRGEQFF. CDR3 DNA: TGTGCCAGCAGTTTCGGGCTAGCGGGGCGTGGAGAGCAGTTCTTC.

This clonotype has just one count. The V call is TRBV11-2, the J call TRBJ1-6, with a weak D call TRBD1 (5 bases). This CDR3 contains 14 residues. The V end lost 5 bases, the J end lost 8 bases, and 13 bases lay between the germline ends. CDR1 is SGHAT and CDR2 is FQNNGV in the germline V gene. CDR3 bases: TGTGCCAGCAGCCGGGGGGTTTACGATTCACCCCTCCACTTT. Protein product: CASSRGVYDSPLHF.

This clonotype was observed a few times. The CDR3 loop is CASSHGTGLYEQYF. DNA of the CDR3: TGTGCCAGCAGCCACGGGACAGGGCTTTACGAGCAGTACTTC. The V and J genes are TRBV14 and TRBJ2-7; 9 bases are shared with TRBD1. In germline, CDR1 is SGHDN, CDR2 FVKESK. V gave up 3 bases and J gave up 4 bases; unmatched junction bases: 4. The CDR3 is 14 amino acids.

This clonotype has ten or more counts. The gene calls are TRBV6-2 or TRBV6-3 and TRBJ2-1, with D possibly TRBD1 on 5 matching bases. CDR1 is MNHEY, CDR2 SVGEGT, per germline. V gave up 2 bases and J gave up 3 bases, with 5 bases separating them. CDR3 length: 13 amino acids. In DNA form, the CDR3 reads TGTGCCAGCAGTTACGACAGCTACAATGAGCAGTTCTTC. It codes for CASSYDSYNEQFF.

This clonotype has at least ten counts. The chain links TRBV28 to TRBJ1-6; the D is unclear. V dropped 6 bases and J dropped 5 bases, with 11 bases sitting between them. This CDR3 spans 14 amino acids. CDR1 MDHEN and CDR2 SYDVKM come from the germline V gene. The CDR3 DNA follows: TGTGCCAGCAGCCTAGGAGGGAATAATTCACCCCTCCACTTT. Translation gives CASSLGGNNSPLHF.